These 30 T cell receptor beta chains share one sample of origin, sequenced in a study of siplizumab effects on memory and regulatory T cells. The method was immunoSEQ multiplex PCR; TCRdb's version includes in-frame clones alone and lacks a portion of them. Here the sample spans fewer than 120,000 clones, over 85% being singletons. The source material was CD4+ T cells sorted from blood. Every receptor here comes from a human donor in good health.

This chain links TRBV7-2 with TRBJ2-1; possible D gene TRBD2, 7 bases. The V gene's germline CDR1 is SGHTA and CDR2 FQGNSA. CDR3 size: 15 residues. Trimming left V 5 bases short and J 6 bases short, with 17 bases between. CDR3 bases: TGTGCCAGCAGCCCGCTGGCGGGGGCGGTCAATGAGCAGTTCTTC. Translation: CASSPLAGAVNEQFF.

The CDR3 loop is CSVVLVGLPAAEQFF. CDR3 in DNA: TGCAGCGTTGTATTAGTCGGACTCCCGGCGGCTGAGCAGTTCTTC. V gene TRBV29-1 combines with J gene TRBJ2-1, with D possibly matching TRBD2 (5 bases). Germline CDR1 and CDR2: SQVTM and ANQGSEA. Trimming pared 4 bases from V and 9 bases from J, leaving 22 bases between. CDR3 length: 15 residues.

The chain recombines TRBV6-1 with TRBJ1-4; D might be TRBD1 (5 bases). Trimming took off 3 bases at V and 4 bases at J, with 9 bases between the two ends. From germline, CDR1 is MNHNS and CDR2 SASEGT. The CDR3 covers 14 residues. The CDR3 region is CASSDPGLNEKLFF. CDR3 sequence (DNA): TGTGCCAGCAGTGATCCGGGACTTAATGAAAAACTGTTTTTT.

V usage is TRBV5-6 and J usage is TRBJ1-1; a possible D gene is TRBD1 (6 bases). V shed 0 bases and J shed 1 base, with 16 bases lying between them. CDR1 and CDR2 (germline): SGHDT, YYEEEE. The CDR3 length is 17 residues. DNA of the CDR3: TGTGCCAGCAGCTTGGTGACCTTGAGACAGGAGAACACTGAAGCTTTCTTT. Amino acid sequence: CASSLVTLRQENTEAFF.

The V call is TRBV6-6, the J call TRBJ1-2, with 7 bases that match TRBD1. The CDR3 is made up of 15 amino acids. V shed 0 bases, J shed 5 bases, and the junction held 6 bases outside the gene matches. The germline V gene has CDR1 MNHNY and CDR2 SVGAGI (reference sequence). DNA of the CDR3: TGTGCCAGCAGTTACTCACCCCAGGGGGGATATGGCTACACCTTC. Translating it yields CASSYSPQGGYGYTF.

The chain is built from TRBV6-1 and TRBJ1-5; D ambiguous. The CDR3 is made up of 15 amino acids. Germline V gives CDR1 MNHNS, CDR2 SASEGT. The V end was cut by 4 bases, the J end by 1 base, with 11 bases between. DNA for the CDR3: TGTGCCAGCAGTGCCGGGTCTCGGAGCAATCAGCCCCAGCATTTT. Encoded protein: CASSAGSRSNQPQHF.

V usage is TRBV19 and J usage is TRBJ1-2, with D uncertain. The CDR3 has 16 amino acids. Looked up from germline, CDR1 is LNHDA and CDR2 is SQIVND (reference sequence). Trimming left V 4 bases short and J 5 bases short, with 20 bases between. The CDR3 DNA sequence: TGTGCCAGTAGTAAGGCGGCAGGAGTGAAGCAATATGGCTACACCTTC. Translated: CASSKAAGVKQYGYTF.

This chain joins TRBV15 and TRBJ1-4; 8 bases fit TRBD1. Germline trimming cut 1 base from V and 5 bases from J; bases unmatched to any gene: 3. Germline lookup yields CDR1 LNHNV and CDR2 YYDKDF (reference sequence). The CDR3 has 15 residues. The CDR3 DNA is TGTGCCACCAGCAGAGGGACAGGGTTAAATGAAAAACTGTTTTTT. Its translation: CATSRGTGLNEKLFF. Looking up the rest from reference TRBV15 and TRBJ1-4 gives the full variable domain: DAMVIQNPRYQVTQFGKPVTLSCSQTLNHNVMYWYQQKSSQAPKLLFHYYDKDFNNEADTPDNFQSRRPNTSFCFLDIRSPGLGDTAMYLCATSRGTGLNEKLFFGSGTQLSVL.

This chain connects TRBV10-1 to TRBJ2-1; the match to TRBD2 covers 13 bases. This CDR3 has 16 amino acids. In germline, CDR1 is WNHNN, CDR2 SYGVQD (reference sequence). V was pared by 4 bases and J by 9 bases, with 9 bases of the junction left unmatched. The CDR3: CASSVSGTSGMGEQFF. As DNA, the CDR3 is TGCGCCAGCAGTGTGTCCGGGACTAGCGGGATGGGTGAGCAGTTCTTC.

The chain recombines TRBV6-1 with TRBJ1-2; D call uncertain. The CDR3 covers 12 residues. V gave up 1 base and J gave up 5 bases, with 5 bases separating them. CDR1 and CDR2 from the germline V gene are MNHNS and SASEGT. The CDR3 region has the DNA TGTGCCAGCAGTGAAGAGGATTATGGCTACACCTTC. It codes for CASSEEDYGYTF.

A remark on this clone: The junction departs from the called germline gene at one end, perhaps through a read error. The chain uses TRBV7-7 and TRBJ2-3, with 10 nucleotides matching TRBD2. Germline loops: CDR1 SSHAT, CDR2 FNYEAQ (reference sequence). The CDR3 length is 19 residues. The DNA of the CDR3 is TGTGCTAGCAGCCGTGGTCGGAGCGGGAGGGCCTCTAGCACAGATACGCAGTATTTT. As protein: CASSRGRSGRASSTDTQYF.

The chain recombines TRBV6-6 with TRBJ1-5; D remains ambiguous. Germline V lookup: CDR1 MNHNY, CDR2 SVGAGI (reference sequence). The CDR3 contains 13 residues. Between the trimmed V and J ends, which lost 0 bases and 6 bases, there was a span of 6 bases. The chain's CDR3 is CASSYSMLQPQHF. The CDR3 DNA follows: TGTGCCAGCAGTTACTCGATGCTTCAGCCCCAGCATTTT.

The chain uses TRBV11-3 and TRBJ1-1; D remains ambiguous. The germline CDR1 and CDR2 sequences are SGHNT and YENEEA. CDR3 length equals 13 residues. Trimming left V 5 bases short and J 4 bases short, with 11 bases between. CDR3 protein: CASSHRGVTEAFF. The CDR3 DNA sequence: TGTGCCAGCAGCCATCGGGGTGTCACTGAAGCTTTCTTT.

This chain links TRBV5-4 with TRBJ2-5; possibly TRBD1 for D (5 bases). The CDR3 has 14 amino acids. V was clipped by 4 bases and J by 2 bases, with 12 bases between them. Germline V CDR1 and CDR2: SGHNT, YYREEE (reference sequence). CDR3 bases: TGTGCCAGCAGCCCCGGACACGCACAAGAGACCCAGTACTTC. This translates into CASSPGHAQETQYF.

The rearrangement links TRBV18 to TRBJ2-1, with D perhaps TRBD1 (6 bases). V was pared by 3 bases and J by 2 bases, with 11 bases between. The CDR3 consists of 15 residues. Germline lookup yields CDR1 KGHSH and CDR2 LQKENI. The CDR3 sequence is CASSPDRLTYNEQFF. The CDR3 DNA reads TGTGCCAGCTCACCGGACAGACTAACCTACAATGAGCAGTTCTTC.

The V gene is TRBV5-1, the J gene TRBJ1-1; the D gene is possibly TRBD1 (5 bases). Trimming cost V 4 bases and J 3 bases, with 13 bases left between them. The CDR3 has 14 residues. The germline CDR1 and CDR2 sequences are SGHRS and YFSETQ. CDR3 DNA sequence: TGCGCCAGCAGCCCCAGGGACTTGGACACTGAAGCTTTCTTT. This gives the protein CASSPRDLDTEAFF. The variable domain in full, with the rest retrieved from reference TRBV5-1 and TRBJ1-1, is KAGVTQTPRYLIKTRGQQVTLSCSPISGHRSVSWYQQTPGQGLQFLFEYFSETQRNKGNFPGRFSGRQFSNSRSEMNVSTLELGDSALYLCASSPRDLDTEAFFGQGTRLTVV.

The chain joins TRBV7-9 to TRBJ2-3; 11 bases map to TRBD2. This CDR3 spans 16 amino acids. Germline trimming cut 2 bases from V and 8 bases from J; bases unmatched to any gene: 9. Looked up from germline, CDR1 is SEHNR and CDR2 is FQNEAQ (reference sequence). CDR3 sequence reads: CASSLTSGSGEGTQYF. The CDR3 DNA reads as TGTGCCAGCAGCTTAACTAGCGGGAGCGGGGAAGGTACGCAGTATTTT.

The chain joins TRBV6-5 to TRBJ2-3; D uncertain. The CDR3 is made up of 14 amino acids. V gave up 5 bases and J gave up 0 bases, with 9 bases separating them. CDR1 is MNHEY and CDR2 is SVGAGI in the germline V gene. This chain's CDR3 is CASSVFPSTDTQYF. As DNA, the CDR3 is TGTGCCAGCAGTGTTTTTCCTAGCACAGATACGCAGTATTTT.

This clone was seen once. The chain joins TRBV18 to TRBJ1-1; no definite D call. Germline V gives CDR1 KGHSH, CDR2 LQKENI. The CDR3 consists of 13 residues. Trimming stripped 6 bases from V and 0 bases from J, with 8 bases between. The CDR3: CASSRMLNTEAFF. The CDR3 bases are TGTGCCAGCTCCAGGATGTTGAACACTGAAGCTTTCTTT.

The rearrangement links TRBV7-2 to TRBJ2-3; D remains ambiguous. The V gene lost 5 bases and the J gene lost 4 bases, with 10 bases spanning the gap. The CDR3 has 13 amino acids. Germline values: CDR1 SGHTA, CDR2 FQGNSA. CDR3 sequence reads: CASSRELADTQYF. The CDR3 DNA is TGTGCCAGCAGCCGTGAGTTAGCAGATACGCAGTATTTT.

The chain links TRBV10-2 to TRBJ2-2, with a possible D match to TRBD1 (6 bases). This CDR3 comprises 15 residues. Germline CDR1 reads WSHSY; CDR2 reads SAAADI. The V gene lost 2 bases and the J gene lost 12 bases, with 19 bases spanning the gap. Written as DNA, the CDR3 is TGCGCCAGCAGTGAGCCCGGGACACGGCCGTGGAAGCTGTTTTTT. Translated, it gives CASSEPGTRPWKLFF.

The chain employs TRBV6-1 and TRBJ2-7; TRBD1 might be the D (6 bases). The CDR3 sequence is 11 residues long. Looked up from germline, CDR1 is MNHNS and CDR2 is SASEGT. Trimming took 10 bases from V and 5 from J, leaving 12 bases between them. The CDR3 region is CAIKEGDEQYF. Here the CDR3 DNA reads TGTGCCATTAAAGAGGGGGACGAGCAGTACTTC.

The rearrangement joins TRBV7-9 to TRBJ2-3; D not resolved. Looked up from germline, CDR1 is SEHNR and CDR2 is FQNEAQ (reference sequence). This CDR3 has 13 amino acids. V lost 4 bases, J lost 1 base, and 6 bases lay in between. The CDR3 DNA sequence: TGTGCCAGCAGCTGGTCAGGCACAGATACGCAGTATTTT. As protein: CASSWSGTDTQYF.

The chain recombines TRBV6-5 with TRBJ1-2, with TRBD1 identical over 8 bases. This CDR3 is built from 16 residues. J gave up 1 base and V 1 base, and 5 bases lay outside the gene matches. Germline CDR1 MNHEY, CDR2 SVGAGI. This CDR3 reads CASSYLQGADNYGYTF. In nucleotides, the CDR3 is TGTGCCAGCAGTTACTTGCAGGGGGCGGATAACTATGGCTACACCTTC.

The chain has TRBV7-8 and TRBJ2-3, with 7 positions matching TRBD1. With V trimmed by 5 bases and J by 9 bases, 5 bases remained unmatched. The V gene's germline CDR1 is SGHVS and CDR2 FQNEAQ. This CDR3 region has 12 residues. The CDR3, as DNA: TGTGCCAGCAGCCTACCGGGACAGACGCAGTATTTT. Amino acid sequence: CASSLPGQTQYF.

CDR3 nucleotides: TGTGCCAGCAGCACCACAGGGAACTATGGCTACACCTTC. Protein: CASSTTGNYGYTF. The chain combines TRBV6-5 with TRBJ1-2, with a weak D call TRBD1 (6 bases). V was cut by 6 bases and J by 2 bases, with 10 bases left in between. The germline V gene encodes CDR1 MNHEY and CDR2 SVGAGI. CDR3 length equals 13 residues.

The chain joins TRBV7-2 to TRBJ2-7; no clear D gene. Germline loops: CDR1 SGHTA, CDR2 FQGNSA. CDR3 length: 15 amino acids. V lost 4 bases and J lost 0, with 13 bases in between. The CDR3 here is CASSSGPPPSYEQYF. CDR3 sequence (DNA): TGTGCCAGCAGCTCCGGTCCACCCCCCTCCTACGAGCAGTACTTC.

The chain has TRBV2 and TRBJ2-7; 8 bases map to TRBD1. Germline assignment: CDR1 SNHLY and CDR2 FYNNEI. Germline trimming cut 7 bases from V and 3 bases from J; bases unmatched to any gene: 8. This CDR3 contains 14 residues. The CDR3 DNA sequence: TGTGCCAGCACCGGACAGGGCGAGAACTACGAGCAGTACTTC. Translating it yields CASTGQGENYEQYF. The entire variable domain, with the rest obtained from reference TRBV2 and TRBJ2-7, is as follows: EPEVTQTPSHQVTQMGQEVILRCVPISNHLYFYWYRQILGQKVEFLVSFYNNEISEKSEIFDDQFSVERPDGSNFTLKIRSTKLEDSAMYFCASTGQGENYEQYFGPGTRLTVT.

The CDR3 DNA follows: TGTGCCAGTAGTATAGATCGAAGAGCGGGGGGCTACAATGAGCAGTTCTTC. It encodes CASSIDRRAGGYNEQFF. The chain links TRBV19 to TRBJ2-1; TRBD2 aligns across 9 bases. The CDR3 runs to 17 residues. Germline V gene sequence: CDR1 LNHDA, CDR2 SQIVND (reference sequence). J was trimmed by 3 bases and V by 0 bases; bases with no gene match: 6.

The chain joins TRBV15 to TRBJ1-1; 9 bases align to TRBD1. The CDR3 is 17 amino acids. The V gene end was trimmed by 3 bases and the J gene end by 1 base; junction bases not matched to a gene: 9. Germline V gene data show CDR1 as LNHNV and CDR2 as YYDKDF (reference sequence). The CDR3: CATSRFMDRGQNTEAFF. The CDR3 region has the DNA TGTGCCACCAGCAGGTTCATGGACAGGGGCCAGAACACTGAAGCTTTCTTT.